These T cell receptor beta chains were read from a single sample in a study of CD8 T cells in ankylosing spondylitis. TCRdb itself ran the 5' RACE reads through MiXCR, one entry per CDR3 protein. The sample comprises about 700,000 distinct CDR3 sequences, around 20% of which are singletons, and about 19% rests with the top ten. Sample: blood, either unsorted or a sorted T cell fraction (not recorded which). Source of these receptors: a male donor with ankylosing spondylitis. Both conserved end residues are part of each CDR3. Each record gives: D gene, clone size, V gene, J gene, CDR3 DNA, CDR3 protein. A D gene is named only where the DNA matches it firmly. The size entry is marked missing in some rows and otherwise reads once, few, many or a size class.

D: TRBD2; size: -; V: TRBV6-2/TRBV6-3; J: TRBJ2-1; DNA: TGTGCCAGCAGTTCGGCGGGAGTTATGGAGCGCTACAATGAGCAGTTCTTC; CDR3: CASSSAGVMERYNEQFF
D: -; size: few; V: TRBV18; J: TRBJ2-1; DNA: TGTGCCAGCTCACGCAACGAGGGCCCGGGGTTCTTC; CDR3: CASSRNEGPGFF
D: -; size: many; V: TRBV24-1; J: TRBJ2-1; DNA: TGTGCCACCAGTGATTTAGGGAGTTCGCCATTCAATGAGCAGTTCTTC; CDR3: CATSDLGSSPFNEQFF
D: -; size: -; V: TRBV7-9; J: TRBJ1-6; DNA: TGTGCCAGCAGCTTAGATGGGACTAATTCACCCCTCCACTTT; CDR3: CASSLDGTNSPLHF
D: -; size: -; V: TRBV7-8; J: TRBJ2-1; DNA: TGTGCCAGCAGCTCCCCCCGACTCGGGGACTACAATGAGCAGTTCTTC; CDR3: CASSSPRLGDYNEQFF
D: TRBD1; size: few; V: TRBV11-2; J: TRBJ1-1; DNA: TGTGCCAGCAGCGCACAGGGGATGAAGATGAACACTGAAGCTTTCTTT; CDR3: CASSAQGMKMNTEAFF
D: -; size: -; V: TRBV7-9; J: TRBJ1-6; DNA: TGTGCCAGCAGCCAGGGACAATTTAATTCACCCCTCCACTTT; CDR3: CASSQGQFNSPLHF
D: TRBD1; size: few; V: TRBV28; J: TRBJ2-1; DNA: TGTGCCATCTCGGCCGGGACAGGTTTCAATGAGCAGTTCTTC; CDR3: CAISAGTGFNEQFF
D: -; size: few; V: TRBV5-8; J: TRBJ1-4; DNA: TGTGCCAGCAGCTTGGGAGGGCTTGCAACTAATGAAAAACTGTTTTTT; CDR3: CASSLGGLATNEKLFF
D: -; size: few; V: TRBV12-3/TRBV12-4; J: TRBJ2-5; DNA: TGTGCCAGCAGTTTAAGTACAGCCAGCCAAGAGACCCAGTACTTC; CDR3: CASSLSTASQETQYF
D: -; size: few; V: TRBV4-1; J: TRBJ2-5; DNA: TGCGCCAGCAGCCAAGTATCGGGGGGCCAGACCCAGTACTTC; CDR3: CASSQVSGGQTQYF
D: TRBD2; size: few; V: TRBV4-3; J: TRBJ2-4; DNA: TGCGCCAGCAGCCAAGATTGGGAGGGTGGTCTAACCAAAAACATTCAGTACTTC; CDR3: CASSQDWEGGLTKNIQYF
D: -; size: -; V: TRBV2; J: TRBJ1-1; DNA: TGTGCCAGCAGTGTCTTGGGGGCCCTGAACACTGAAGCTTTCTTT; CDR3: CASSVLGALNTEAFF
D: -; size: -; V: TRBV4-1; J: TRBJ2-5; DNA: TGCGCCAGCAGCTATCCTCAGGAATGGGAGACCCAGTACTTC; CDR3: CASSYPQEWETQYF
D: -; size: -; V: TRBV15; J: TRBJ2-5; DNA: TGTGCCAGTGGGGGCGACCAAGAGACCCAGTACTTC; CDR3: CASGGDQETQYF
D: TRBD2; size: few; V: TRBV9; J: TRBJ2-2; DNA: TGTGCCAGCAGCGTTAGCGGGGGCTACACCGGGGAGCTGTTTTTT; CDR3: CASSVSGGYTGELFF
D: TRBD1; size: few; V: TRBV6-2/TRBV6-3; J: TRBJ1-5; DNA: TGTGCCAGCACCCCGACAGGGTTACAGCCCCAGCATTTT; CDR3: CASTPTGLQPQHF
D: -; size: few; V: TRBV9; J: TRBJ2-5; DNA: TGTGCCAGCAGTCGACAGGTGGGGGAGACCCAGTACTTC; CDR3: CASSRQVGETQYF
D: -; size: few; V: TRBV29-1; J: TRBJ2-7; DNA: TGCAGCGTTGAGGGAGGAAGGGGCGAGCAGTACTTC; CDR3: CSVEGGRGEQYF
D: TRBD2; size: -; V: TRBV27; J: TRBJ2-1; DNA: TGTGCCAGCACTGTTTTCGCTCCCGCTAGCAGCGGGGTCGATGAGCAGTTCTTC; CDR3: CASTVFAPASSGVDEQFF
D: -; size: -; V: TRBV10-3; J: TRBJ2-1; DNA: TGTGCCATCGGTCGGGACACCTACAATGAGCAGTTCTTC; CDR3: CAIGRDTYNEQFF
D: -; size: few; V: TRBV4-1; J: TRBJ1-1; DNA: TGCGCCAGCAGCCAGGCTGCGGTCCGGGACACTGAAGCTTTCTTT; CDR3: CASSQAAVRDTEAFF
D: TRBD1; size: -; V: TRBV25-1; J: TRBJ2-2; DNA: TGTGCCAGCAGTGACTACCGGGACAGGGGGCTCGGGGAGCTGTTTTTT; CDR3: CASSDYRDRGLGELFF
D: -; size: many; V: TRBV6-2/TRBV6-3; J: TRBJ2-3; DNA: TGTGCCAGCAGTTATACCCGGCCGACAACAGATACGCAGTATTTT; CDR3: CASSYTRPTTDTQYF
D: -; size: few; V: TRBV12-3/TRBV12-4; J: TRBJ1-5; DNA: TGTGCCAGCAGCCTCCCACAGGCGGGGGAAAATCAGCCCCAGCATTTT; CDR3: CASSLPQAGENQPQHF
D: TRBD2; size: many; V: TRBV5-1; J: TRBJ2-1; DNA: TGTGCCAGCAGCTTGGCTAGCGGGATCTACAATGAGCAGTTCTTC; CDR3: CASSLASGIYNEQFF
D: -; size: few; V: TRBV24-1; J: TRBJ2-7; DNA: TGTGCCACCAGCCCTGACTCCTACGAGCAGTACTTC; CDR3: CATSPDSYEQYF
D: -; size: once; V: TRBV5-1; J: TRBJ2-5; DNA: TGCGCCAGCAGCTCACTGGCTCCAGAGACCCAGTACTTC; CDR3: CASSSLAPETQYF
D: -; size: -; V: TRBV24-1; J: TRBJ2-1; DNA: TGTGCCACCAGTGATTTCAAGAGGGATGTCAATGAGCAGTTCTTC; CDR3: CATSDFKRDVNEQFF
D: -; size: -; V: TRBV4-2; J: TRBJ2-1; DNA: TGTGCCAGCAGCCAAGTAATTATTACCCCACCGGCGCCTTCGCGGAATGAGCAGTTCTTC; CDR3: CASSQVIITPPAPSRNEQFF
D: -; size: many; V: TRBV29-1; J: TRBJ1-1; DNA: TGCAGCACGTCGACAGGGAACACTGAAGCTTTCTTT; CDR3: CSTSTGNTEAFF
D: -; size: -; V: TRBV7-8; J: TRBJ2-3; DNA: TGTGCCAGCAGCTTAATATATCGGGGCAGCACAGATACGCAGTATTTT; CDR3: CASSLIYRGSTDTQYF
D: -; size: -; V: TRBV7-9; J: TRBJ2-5; DNA: TGTGCCAGCAGCTCCCCGGTCGCCATAATCGGAGAGACCCAGTACTTC; CDR3: CASSSPVAIIGETQYF
D: -; size: -; V: TRBV12-3/TRBV12-4; J: TRBJ2-5; DNA: TGTGCCAGCACCCTGGGCTATTTAGAGACCCAGTACTTC; CDR3: CASTLGYLETQYF
D: TRBD2; size: few; V: TRBV9; J: TRBJ2-7; DNA: TGTGCCAGCAGCCCCGGTTGGGGGGGAAACTCCTACGAGCAGTACTTC; CDR3: CASSPGWGGNSYEQYF
D: -; size: -; V: TRBV11-2; J: TRBJ2-1; DNA: TGTGCCAGCAGCTTCCGGGGACACAATGAGCAGTTCTTC; CDR3: CASSFRGHNEQFF
D: -; size: few; V: TRBV5-1; J: TRBJ1-6; DNA: TGCGCCAGCAGCTTGGACGGATATAATTCACCCCTCCACTTT; CDR3: CASSLDGYNSPLHF
D: TRBD1; size: -; V: TRBV5-1; J: TRBJ1-5; DNA: TGCGCCAGCAGCCTCAAACCGGGACAGGGGGCCGATCAGCCCCAGCATTTT; CDR3: CASSLKPGQGADQPQHF
D: -; size: -; V: TRBV20-1; J: TRBJ2-3; DNA: TGCAGTGCATCTGGGGACATGGTGGATACGCAGTATTTT; CDR3: CSASGDMVDTQYF
D: -; size: -; V: TRBV29-1; J: TRBJ1-3; DNA: TGCAGCGTCCTACTGACCGATCTCAAGGGAAACACCATATATTTT; CDR3: CSVLLTDLKGNTIYF
D: TRBD2; size: few; V: TRBV7-3; J: TRBJ2-1; DNA: TGTGCCAGCAGCACCCCCGCCGGGACTAGCGGGAGGGCCAGGGATGAGCAGTTCTTC; CDR3: CASSTPAGTSGRARDEQFF
D: -; size: few; V: TRBV5-6; J: TRBJ1-5; DNA: TGTGCCAGCAGCTCCCGGGCAGGGTTAGGGCAGCCCCAGCATTTT; CDR3: CASSSRAGLGQPQHF